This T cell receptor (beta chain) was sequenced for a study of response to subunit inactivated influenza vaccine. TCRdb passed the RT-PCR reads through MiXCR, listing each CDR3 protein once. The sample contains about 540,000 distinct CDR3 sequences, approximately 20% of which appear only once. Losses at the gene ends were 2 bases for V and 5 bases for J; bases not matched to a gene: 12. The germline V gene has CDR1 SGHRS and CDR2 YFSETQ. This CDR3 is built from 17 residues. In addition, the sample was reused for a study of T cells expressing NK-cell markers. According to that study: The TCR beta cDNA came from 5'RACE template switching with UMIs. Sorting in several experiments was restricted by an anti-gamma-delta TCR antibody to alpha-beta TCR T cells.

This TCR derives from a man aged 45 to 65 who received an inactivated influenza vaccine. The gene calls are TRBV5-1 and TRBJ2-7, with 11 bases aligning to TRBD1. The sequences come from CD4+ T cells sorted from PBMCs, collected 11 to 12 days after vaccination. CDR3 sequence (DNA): TGCGCCAGCAGCTTCTACGGGTGGGGACAGGGGGACCACGAGCAGTACTTC. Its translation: CASSFYGWGQGDHEQYF.